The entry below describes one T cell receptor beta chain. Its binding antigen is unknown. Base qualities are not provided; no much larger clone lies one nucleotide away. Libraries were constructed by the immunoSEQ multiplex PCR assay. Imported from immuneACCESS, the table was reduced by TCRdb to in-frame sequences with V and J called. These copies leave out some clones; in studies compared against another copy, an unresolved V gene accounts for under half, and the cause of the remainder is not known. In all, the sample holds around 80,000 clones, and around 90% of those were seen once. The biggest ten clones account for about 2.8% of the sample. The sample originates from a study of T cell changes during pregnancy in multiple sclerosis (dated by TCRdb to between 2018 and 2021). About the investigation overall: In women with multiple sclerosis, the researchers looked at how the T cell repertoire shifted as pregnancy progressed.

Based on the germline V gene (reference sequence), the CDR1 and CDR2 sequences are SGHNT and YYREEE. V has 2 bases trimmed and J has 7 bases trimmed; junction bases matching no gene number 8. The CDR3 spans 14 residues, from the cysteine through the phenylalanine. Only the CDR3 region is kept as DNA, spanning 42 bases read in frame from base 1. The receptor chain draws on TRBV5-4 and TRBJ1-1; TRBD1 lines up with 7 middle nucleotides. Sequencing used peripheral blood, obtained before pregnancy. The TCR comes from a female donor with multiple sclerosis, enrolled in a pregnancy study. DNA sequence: TGTGCCAGCAGCTTCCGGGACGACAGGGATGAAGCTTTCTTT. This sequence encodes CASSFRDDRDEAFF.